This T cell receptor beta chain was found in a study of post-analysis software for immune sequencing data. Study observations and caveats: Controls significantly exceeded multiple sclerosis patients in normalized Chao1 diversity. Patients showed TRBV5-6, TRBV5-1 and TRBV20-1 among five TRBV segments more frequent than in controls.

Worth noting for this clonotype: As yet, its antigen is unknown.

Unique molecular identifiers were present in the TCR beta cDNA libraries. The T cell input of about 0.9 to 10 million gave approximately 460,000 cDNA molecules. A single record per CDR3 protein comes from TCRdb applying MiXCR to the PCR reads. The sample gives about 430,000 distinct CDR3 sequences, over 30% of which show up once; approximately 7.7% is in the top ten. This CDR3 contains 14 residues. Deletions cut 3 bases from V and 0 bases from J, with 8 bases between. This TCR was recovered from a girl aged 2 to 10 with multiple sclerosis. The gene calls are TRBV12-3 or TRBV12-4 and TRBJ1-2; D is unclear. Sample: blood. CDR3 in DNA: TGTGCCAGCAGTTTCCCAGAGTCTAACTATGGCTACACCTTC. It is translated as CASSFPESNYGYTF.